This T cell receptor beta chain was obtained from a study of blood T cell repertoires in COVID-19 (dated by TCRdb to the early 2020s). Background on the whole study: Collaborator samples came from the United States, Italy and Spain and covered acute and convalescent phases of COVID-19. The prospective study material was composed of cDNA or gDNA derived from T cells, B-cell-depleted T cells, or PBMCs. The dataset comprised deeply sampled blood TCRbeta repertoires from subjects exposed to, actively infected with, or recovered from COVID-19. The repertoires were released in a freely available public database intended as a resource for research on the immune response to SARS-CoV-2. The samples were drawn from two sources: the first 160 participants of the ongoing ImmuneRACE study, and 1,254 subjects contributed by 6 global collaborators. Sample metadata almost always included a de-identified subject ID, COVID-19 status, age in years and sex. Where available, HLA class I and class II types were obtained from metadata supplied by the sample provider rather than from assay-based typing.

Whole blood was collected in K2EDTA tubes by collaborating institutions according to the institutions' own protocols. Collaborator samples were shipped for TCRbeta analysis as frozen whole blood, isolated PBMCs, or DNA extracted from either sample type. The immunoSEQ Assay, a bias-controlled multiplex PCR, was used to amplify TCRbeta CDR3 regions from genomic DNA. The authors' analysis ran thus. The number of nucleated cells in each sample was estimated from the amplification of reference gene primers within the assay. Sequence reads were collapsed and filtered to measure the absolute abundance of every unique TCRbeta CDR3 rearrangement. For each sample, productive Simpson clonality was calculated by taking the square root of Simpson's diversity index across productive rearrangements. The table comes from immuneACCESS by way of TCRdb, which keeps in-frame sequences with V and J called. Part of the clones is missing from these tables; in studies checked, under half for an unresolved V gene and the rest for unknown reasons. For V, J and clone size, that table is used; D and trimming come from the DNA. This sample has about 50,000 clones in its table, and more than 80% of those were observed once. Approximately 6.9% of the sample comes from the top ten.

Overall results and qualifications from the work: The quantity of clinical and demographic metadata differed by source and by participant and was supplied without curation.

The CDR3 holds 14 amino acids from the cysteine to the phenylalanine. Only the CDR3 portion is preserved as DNA: 42 bases, with reading frame beginning at the first base. As encoded in the germline V gene, CDR1 is ENHRY while CDR2 is SYGVKD. A distance of 11 bases separates the germline ends of V and J, which lose 4 bases and 4 bases respectively. To note about this clone: It has no known antigen specificity. Per-nucleotide qualities are absent, and no much larger clonotype sits a single base away.

Sample: peripheral blood. The sequence is built from TRBV10-3 and TRBJ1-5, and possibly TRBD1, on 6 matching bases. The origin of this receptor is a man between 60 and 75 years old with acute or convalescent COVID-19. The base sequence is TGTGCCATCAGTGCAGGACAGCAGAATCAGCCCCAGCATTTT. Its amino acids are CAISAGQQNQPQHF.